This T cell receptor (beta chain) was captured by sequencing in a study of blood T cell repertoires in COVID-19. Participant-given clinical history determined each cohort assignment. Unmatched junction bases numbered 10, after V lost 0 bases and J lost 12 bases. CDR1 is LGHDT and CDR2 is YNNKEL in the germline V gene (reference sequence). The CDR3 extends over 15 amino acids. Authors' data handling: Amplifying reference gene primers gave estimates of nucleated cell counts. Assay used: immunoSEQ multiplex PCR; TCRdb lists only in-frame clones, some missing. From that table come the V and J calls and clone size; the DNA was used to work out D and trimming. The sample consists of about 220,000 clones, 88% of them appearing once.

The chain recombines TRBV3-1 (or the pseudogene TRBV3-2) with TRBJ2-7; 11 nucleotides agree with TRBD2. Sequenced material: PBMCs or T cells enriched from blood (not recorded which). The receptor's source is a woman aged 25 to 39 who had recovered from COVID-19. CDR3 nucleotide sequence: TGTGCCAGCAGCCAAGACTATAGCGGGGGGGATCTTGTGTACTTC. Encoded protein: CASSQDYSGGDLVYF.